Presented here are 28 T cell receptor beta chains from one specimen sequenced in a study of response to subunit inactivated influenza vaccine. TCRdb recomputed calls from the RT-PCR reads with MiXCR, one row per CDR3 protein. The table includes 590,000 or so distinct CDR3 sequences, 12% to 15% detected once. The specimen comprised PBMCs from blood, sampled about 14 days before vaccination. Every receptor here comes from a man aged 50 or older who received an inactivated influenza vaccine.

This clonotype was observed a handful of times. V gene TRBV6-1 combines with J gene TRBJ2-1, with a weak D call TRBD2 (6 bases). The CDR3 is 13 amino acids. Trimming took 4 bases from V and 11 from J, leaving 15 bases between them. CDR1 and CDR2 (germline): MNHNS, SASEGT. This CDR3 reads CASSAPGLRKQFF. The DNA for the CDR3 is TGTGCCAGCAGTGCGCCGGGACTCAGGAAGCAGTTCTTC.

The chain joins TRBV4-1 to TRBJ2-7; TRBD1 matches at 9 bases. After removal of 4 bases from V and 7 bases from J, the junction contained 14 bases not matched to a gene. The CDR3 extends over 16 amino acids. Germline V gives CDR1 MGHRA, CDR2 YSYEKL. CDR3 protein: CASSPAPGTGMGEQYF. CDR3 coding DNA: TGCGCCAGCAGCCCAGCGCCGGGGACAGGGATGGGTGAGCAGTACTTC.

The sample holds a few counts of this clonotype. The chain carries TRBV18 and TRBJ1-2, with D unclear. Trimming cost V 2 bases and J 2 bases, with 12 bases left between them. In germline, CDR1 is KGHSH, CDR2 LQKENI. The CDR3 covers 15 residues. The CDR3 DNA reads TGTGCCAGCTCACCAAACCCGATACGGAACTATGGCTACACCTTC. It specifies CASSPNPIRNYGYTF.

The genes are TRBV4-2 and TRBJ2-1; 12 nucleotides line up with TRBD2. Germline trimming cut 5 bases from V and 8 bases from J; bases unmatched to any gene: 10. CDR1 is LGHNA and CDR2 is YNFKEQ in the germline V gene. The CDR3 consists of 16 residues. CDR3: CASSSRTSGTGDEQFF. In DNA form, the CDR3 reads TGTGCCAGCAGCTCTCGGACTAGCGGGACAGGGGATGAGCAGTTCTTC.

This clonotype was counted between two and nine times. The CDR3 is CASSLQSSGGGDTQYF. Here the CDR3 DNA reads TGCGCCAGCAGCCTCCAATCTAGCGGGGGTGGAGATACGCAGTATTTT. This chain uses TRBV5-1 with TRBJ2-3; the match to TRBD2 covers 10 bases. This CDR3 comprises 16 residues. Germline V lookup: CDR1 SGHRS, CDR2 YFSETQ. V shed 4 bases, J shed 5 bases, and the junction held 10 bases outside the gene matches.

The chain couples TRBV5-1 to TRBJ2-1, with TRBD2 matching 9 bases. The V and J ends lost 1 base and 3 bases, in that order; junction bases with no gene match: 8. The CDR3 covers 17 residues. CDR1 is SGHRS and CDR2 is YFSETQ in the germline V gene. The CDR3 is CASSLRGSGSFYNEQFF. The CDR3 DNA reads TGCGCCAGCAGCTTGCGTGGTAGCGGGAGTTTCTACAATGAGCAGTTCTTC.

This clonotype was seen a few times. The rearrangement joins TRBV24-1 to TRBJ2-2; TRBD1 matches 9 bases. Germline assignment: CDR1 KGHDR and CDR2 SFDVKD. CDR3 length: 17 amino acids. The V gene end was trimmed by 4 bases and the J gene end by 7 bases; junction bases not matched to a gene: 12. CDR3 in amino acids: CATSESTGTGIGGELFF. CDR3 coding DNA: TGTGCCACCAGTGAGTCCACCGGGACAGGGATCGGCGGGGAGCTGTTTTTT.

The rearrangement uses TRBV14 and TRBJ2-7, with D perhaps TRBD2 (7 bases). The V end was cut by 5 bases, the J end by 4 bases, with 18 bases between. The CDR3 covers 15 residues. Germline CDR1 is SGHDN and CDR2 is FVKESK. In DNA, the CDR3 is TGTGCCAGCAGCTCGACCGGGCGGGGGCTATACGAGCAGTACTTC. This translates into CASSSTGRGLYEQYF.

The chain is built from TRBV20-1 and TRBJ2-3; 9 positions agree with TRBD2. This CDR3 has 16 residues. V lost 0 bases to trimming and J lost 2 bases; unmatched junction nucleotides: 6. Per germline, CDR1 DFQATT and CDR2 SNEGSKA (reference sequence). The CDR3 nucleotides are TGCAGTGCTAGAGAGAAAGCGGGAGGCCCCACAGATACGCAGTATTTT. This gives the protein CSAREKAGGPTDTQYF.

The V call is TRBV7-2, the J call TRBJ2-3; D remains unclear. The CDR3 loop spans 12 amino acids. V was cut by 3 bases and J by 6 bases, with 7 bases left in between. Germline V gives CDR1 SGHTA, CDR2 FQGNSA. CDR3 DNA: TGTGCCAGCAGCTTTGGCGTCGATACGCAGTATTTT. It codes for CASSFGVDTQYF. Supplemented by reference TRBV7-2 and TRBJ2-3, the full variable domain reads GAGVSQSPSNKVTEKGKDVELRCDPISGHTALYWYRQSLGQGLEFLIYFQGNSAPDKSGLPSDRFSAERTGGSVSTLTIQRTQQEDSAVYLCASSFGVDTQYFGPGTRLTVL.

This clonotype was seen ten or more times. J is TRBJ2-1 and V is TRBV5-1, with D perhaps TRBD2 (5 bases). The CDR3 consists of 16 residues. Germline V gene sequence: CDR1 SGHRS, CDR2 YFSETQ. Deletions cut 4 bases from V and 5 bases from J, with 19 bases between. CDR3: CASSARWTSENNEQFF. CDR3 sequence (DNA): TGCGCCAGCAGCGCTCGGTGGACTTCGGAGAACAATGAGCAGTTCTTC.

The chain links TRBV7-2 to TRBJ2-7; D is undetermined. The germline V gene has CDR1 SGHTA and CDR2 FQGNSA. Between the trimmed V and J ends, which lost 3 bases and 5 bases, there was a span of 5 bases. The CDR3 runs 11 residues. The CDR3 loop is CASSFFDEQYF. The CDR3 DNA reads TGTGCCAGCAGCTTTTTCGACGAGCAGTACTTC.

This clonotype showed up many times. This chain joins TRBV20-1 and TRBJ1-4; possibly TRBD1 for D (5 bases). Germline lookup yields CDR1 DFQATT and CDR2 SNEGSKA (reference sequence). There are 13 residues in the CDR3. The V and J ends lost 6 bases and 7 bases respectively, with 15 bases between them. CDR3 residues: CSAFWGEGEKLFF. DNA of the CDR3: TGCAGTGCCTTCTGGGGGGAAGGTGAAAAACTGTTTTTT.

This clonotype occurred a few times. The CDR3: CASSVTGGPEKLFF. The CDR3 DNA follows: TGTGCCAGCAGCGTGACAGGGGGCCCTGAAAAACTGTTTTTT. The rearrangement uses TRBV9 and TRBJ1-4, with 10 bases that match TRBD1. The CDR3 is 14 residues long. V lost 2 bases and J lost 7; bases outside the gene matches: 2. CDR1 SGDLS and CDR2 YYNGEE come from the germline V gene.

The rearrangement uses TRBV10-3 and TRBJ2-7; the D gene could be TRBD1 or TRBD2 (6 bases each). CDR3 length: 13 residues. Between the trimmed V and J ends, which lost 5 bases and 5 bases, there was a span of 13 bases. Germline V lookup: CDR1 ENHRY, CDR2 SYGVKD. The DNA for the CDR3 is TGTGCCATCAGTCCGGGGGCGCCGAACGAGCAGTACTTC. Amino acids: CAISPGAPNEQYF.

V is TRBV7-9 and J is TRBJ2-7; D perhaps matches TRBD2 (5 bases). The V gene lost 5 bases and the J gene lost 2 bases, with 16 bases spanning the gap. This CDR3 contains 15 residues. Germline V gene sequence: CDR1 SEHNR, CDR2 FQNEAQ (reference sequence). In DNA, the CDR3 is TGTGCCAGCAGCCAAAGCGGATCAGGAGCCTACGAGCAGTACTTC. Protein product: CASSQSGSGAYEQYF.

This clonotype was seen ten or more times. This sequence joins TRBV20-1 and TRBJ2-1; TRBD2 is a possible D gene (6 bases). V was shortened by 1 base and J by 4 bases, with 14 bases between the two germline ends. The CDR3 runs to 15 residues. CDR1 DFQATT and CDR2 SNEGSKA come from the germline V gene (reference sequence). CDR3 nucleotide sequence: TGCAGTGCTAGAGGACTAGGTCGATTTTACAATGAGCAGTTCTTC. Encoded protein: CSARGLGRFYNEQFF.

This clonotype was seen a handful of times. The rearrangement joins TRBV4-3 to TRBJ2-3; D unclear. The CDR3 covers 15 residues. Between the trimmed V and J ends, which lost 0 bases and 1 base, there was a span of 8 bases. Germline values: CDR1 LGHNA, CDR2 YSLEER. CDR3 bases: TGCGCCAGCAGCCAAGATCAGCTGGGCACAGATACGCAGTATTTT. This encodes CASSQDQLGTDTQYF.

The chain is built from TRBV12-3 or TRBV12-4 and TRBJ1-5; unclear D gene. With 6 bases removed from V and 5 bases from J, the gap between germline ends came to 11 bases. This CDR3 is 13 amino acids long. The CDR3 is CASSPSTDQPQHF. CDR3 nucleotides: TGTGCCAGCAGCCCCTCCACGGATCAGCCCCAGCATTTT.

This clonotype was seen a handful of times. The rearrangement joins TRBV7-2 to TRBJ1-3, with 7 bases that match TRBD1. The CDR3 extends over 15 amino acids. V trimming: 2 bases; J trimming: 1 base; junction bases outside the gene matches: 2. Germline loops: CDR1 SGHTA, CDR2 FQGNSA. The CDR3 protein is CASSLSGQSGNTIYF. CDR3 nucleotide sequence: TGTGCCAGCAGCTTATCGGGACAGTCTGGAAACACCATATATTTT.

This clonotype was counted at least ten times. The genes are TRBV2 and TRBJ2-1, with D perhaps TRBD1 (6 bases). V was clipped by 7 bases and J by 2 bases, with 9 bases between them. From germline, CDR1 is SNHLY and CDR2 FYNNEI. The CDR3 contains 13 residues. The CDR3 reads CASNREPYNEQFF. As DNA, the CDR3 is TGTGCCAGCAACAGGGAACCCTACAATGAGCAGTTCTTC.

The gene calls are TRBV3-1 and TRBJ2-2, with D possibly TRBD2 on 6 matching bases. Germline V gene data show CDR1 as LGHDT and CDR2 as YNNKEL (reference sequence). This CDR3 has 15 residues. Between the trimmed V and J ends, which lost 6 bases and 6 bases, there was a span of 17 bases. This chain's CDR3 is CASRGMRGQAGELFF. The CDR3 DNA follows: TGTGCCAGCAGGGGGATGCGGGGTCAGGCCGGGGAGCTGTTTTTT. Variable domain in full (rest from reference TRBV3-1 and TRBJ2-2): DTAVSQTPKYLVTQMGNDKSIKCEQNLGHDTMYWYKQDSKKFLKIMFSYNNKELIINETVPNRFSPKSPDKAHLNLHINSLELGDSAVYFCASRGMRGQAGELFFGEGSRLTVL.

The CDR3 spells CATSDGLAGAGYNEQFF. In DNA form, the CDR3 reads TGTGCCACCAGTGATGGGCTAGCGGGAGCGGGGTACAATGAGCAGTTCTTC. The rearrangement links TRBV24-1 to TRBJ2-1; 10 bases align to TRBD2. V lost 3 bases, J lost 4 bases, and 8 bases stayed unmatched. This CDR3 spans 17 amino acids. CDR1 KGHDR and CDR2 SFDVKD come from the germline V gene.

There are a few counts of this clonotype. CDR3 sequence (DNA): TGCAGTGCTAGAGAGGACACCAAGACCTACGAGCAGTACTTC. Translation: CSAREDTKTYEQYF. This chain joins TRBV20-1 and TRBJ2-7, with TRBD1 as a possible D gene (5 bases). Trimming stripped 0 bases from V and 2 bases from J, with 11 bases between. The length of the CDR3 is 14 residues. Germline assignment: CDR1 DFQATT and CDR2 SNEGSKA (reference sequence).

The V gene is TRBV5-1, the J gene TRBJ2-3, with TRBD1 identical over 8 bases. The CDR3 is 13 amino acids. The V and J ends lost 2 bases and 14 bases, in that order; junction bases with no gene match: 10. Germline-derived CDR1 and CDR2 are SGHRS and YFSETQ. CDR3 amino acids: CASSLGTGTGWYF. The DNA for the CDR3 is TGCGCCAGCAGCTTAGGGACCGGGACAGGATGGTATTTT.

In this sample, this clonotype turned up a few times. The gene calls are TRBV11-2 and TRBJ1-5; D call uncertain. The V gene lost 6 bases and the J gene lost 4 bases, with 16 bases spanning the gap. Germline CDR1 reads SGHAT; CDR2 reads FQNNGV. The CDR3 runs to 15 residues. The CDR3 loop is CASSFGPNLNQPQHF. The DNA for the CDR3 is TGTGCCAGCAGTTTCGGGCCGAACCTTAATCAGCCCCAGCATTTT. Together with reference TRBV11-2 and TRBJ1-5, the CDR3 gives the full variable domain: EAGVAQSPRYKIIEKRQSVAFWCNPISGHATLYWYQQILGQGPKLLIQFQNNGVVDDSQLPKDRFSAERLKGVDSTLKIQPAKLEDSAVYLCASSFGPNLNQPQHFGDGTRLSIL.

This chain uses TRBV4-2 with TRBJ2-3; 8 bases agree with TRBD1. CDR1 is LGHNA and CDR2 is YNFKEQ in the germline V gene. After removal of 0 bases from V and 3 bases from J, the junction contained 11 bases not matched to a gene. CDR3 length: 18 amino acids. CDR3 sequence: CASSQEELPWTGTDTQYF. Written as DNA, the CDR3 is TGTGCCAGCAGCCAAGAGGAGCTCCCCTGGACAGGGACAGATACGCAGTATTTT.

There are many counts of this clonotype. The chain links TRBV5-1 to TRBJ2-2; D possibly uses TRBD1 or TRBD2 (5 bases each). Germline values: CDR1 SGHRS, CDR2 YFSETQ. Trimming pared 4 bases from V and 4 bases from J, leaving 14 bases between. The CDR3 has 15 amino acids. For the CDR3, the DNA is TGCGCCAGCAGCCCTAGGGGAGAATCCACCGGGGAGCTGTTTTTT. Protein sequence: CASSPRGESTGELFF.